Listed here is a single T cell receptor (beta chain). Its antigen is unknown. The identical CDR3 is also encoded by other nucleotide sequences in the sample. The treatment: oral pan-JAK inhibitor, 5-10 mg twice daily. Extraction of RNA preceded its reverse transcription into cDNA, which served as the sequencing template. Produced via immunoSEQ multiplex PCR; TCRdb's table is partial and in-frame only. The sample has about 140,000 clones; about 85% are singletons. The sample is drawn from a study of CD8+ T cells in alopecia areata. Study outcomes and limitations: Scalp clonality dropped significantly under tofacitinib, as did expanded CD8+ top-100 clones. Whether baseline CD8+ expansion is linked to response remains uncertain, given a single nonresponder.

The trim removed 4 bases at V and 4 bases at J, leaving 2 bases unmatched. Germline CDR1 and CDR2: SGHTA and FQGTGA. The CDR3 is made up of 14 amino acids. The rearrangement joins TRBV7-3 to TRBJ2-3; 10 bases align to TRBD1. The sample consisted of CD8+ T cells sorted from blood, taken at week 4, from a patient treated with tofacitinib. The TCR originated in a human donor with alopecia areata. The chain's CDR3 is CASSSGQGADTQYF. The CDR3 nucleotides are TGTGCCAGCAGCTCTGGACAGGGGGCAGATACGCAGTATTTT.